A single sample gave rise to the 15 T cell receptor beta chains below, sequenced in a study of CD8 T cells in ankylosing spondylitis. In TCRdb, the 5' RACE reads were re-called with MiXCR into one record per CDR3 protein. The data show nearly 250,000 distinct CDR3 sequences, about 30% seen once. The source material was blood, either unsorted or a sorted T cell fraction (not recorded which). The receptors were gathered from a male donor with ankylosing spondylitis or in good health (not recorded which).

The chain combines TRBV20-1 with TRBJ2-7; D is unclear. The CDR3 contains 13 residues. V was trimmed by 7 bases and J by 7 bases, leaving 20 bases between them. The V gene's germline CDR1 is DFQATT and CDR2 SNEGSKA (reference sequence). The CDR3 region is CSGGTGLTQEQYF. The CDR3 DNA is TGCAGTGGGGGAACTGGTCTAACCCAAGAGCAGTACTTC.

This clonotype has a handful of counts. The chain combines TRBV7-2 with TRBJ2-7, with D unresolved. Germline V gene lookup returns CDR1 SGHTA and CDR2 FQGNSA. This CDR3 has 11 residues. With 7 bases removed from V and 5 bases from J, the gap between germline ends came to 9 bases. CDR3 sequence reads: CASKSWDEQYF. The CDR3, as DNA: TGTGCCAGCAAATCCTGGGACGAGCAGTACTTC.

This clonotype occurred many times. The chain has TRBV29-1 and TRBJ2-3; the D gene is possibly TRBD1 (7 bases). Germline V lookup: CDR1 SQVTM, CDR2 ANQGSEA. V was trimmed by 3 bases and J by 4 bases, leaving 20 bases between them. The CDR3 runs to 16 residues. CDR3 protein: CSVDEEDREDADTQYF. In DNA, the CDR3 is TGCAGCGTTGATGAGGAAGACAGGGAGGACGCAGATACGCAGTATTTT.

This clonotype was seen only once. The V and J genes are TRBV7-9 and TRBJ2-3; D is ambiguous. The CDR3 covers 14 residues. Germline V gene sequence: CDR1 SEHNR, CDR2 FQNEAQ (reference sequence). V lost 1 base and J 2 bases, leaving 7 bases between the germline ends. CDR3 in amino acids: CASSLEPSTDTQYF. CDR3 in DNA: TGTGCCAGCAGCTTAGAACCGTCCACAGATACGCAGTATTTT.

V and J are TRBV20-1 and TRBJ2-5; 10 bases are shared with TRBD1. This CDR3 has 13 amino acids. Germline loops: CDR1 DFQATT, CDR2 SNEGSKA (reference sequence). The trim removed 6 bases at V and 5 bases at J, leaving 6 bases unmatched. The CDR3 DNA is TGCAGTGCCCTTGACAGGGGGCCGGAGACCCAGTACTTC. Its protein product is CSALDRGPETQYF.

This clonotype was observed a few times. The chain carries TRBV20-1 and TRBJ2-3; 14 nucleotides agree with TRBD2. Germline V gene lookup returns CDR1 DFQATT and CDR2 SNEGSKA (reference sequence). V trimming: 6 bases; J trimming: 4 bases; junction bases outside the gene matches: 3. The CDR3 runs 14 residues. This chain's CDR3 is CSARLAGGPDTQYF. In DNA form, the CDR3 reads TGCAGTGCGCGACTAGCGGGGGGGCCAGATACGCAGTATTTT.

In its sample, this clonotype was seen a few times. Written as DNA, the CDR3 is TGTGCCAGCACCCGACAGGGCTCAGGCGGCTACACCTTC. Protein: CASTRQGSGGYTF. This sequence joins TRBV12-3 or TRBV12-4 and TRBJ1-2; TRBD1 agrees at 7 bases. The V gene end was trimmed by 7 bases and the J gene end by 8 bases; junction bases not matched to a gene: 10. There are 13 residues in the CDR3.

The V call is TRBV12-3 or TRBV12-4, the J call TRBJ2-7, with unresolved D. This CDR3 comprises 15 residues. V lost 6 bases and J lost 5, with 20 bases in between. The CDR3 sequence is CASSSPRVGHDEQYF. The CDR3 nucleotides are TGTGCCAGCAGCTCCCCAAGGGTAGGGCATGACGAGCAGTACTTC.

The V gene is TRBV27, the J gene TRBJ2-5, with D possibly matching TRBD1 (5 bases). The CDR3 covers 14 residues. Germline-derived CDR1 and CDR2 are MNHEY and SMNVEV (reference sequence). V shed 2 bases and J shed 0 bases, with 7 bases lying between them. The CDR3 region is CASSLQDNQETQYF. CDR3 DNA sequence: TGTGCCAGCAGTTTACAGGACAACCAAGAGACCCAGTACTTC.

There are a few counts of this clonotype. The chain links TRBV6-5 to TRBJ1-2; D is possibly TRBD1 (6 bases). Germline V gene sequence: CDR1 MNHEY, CDR2 SVGAGI. The CDR3 is 14 residues long. V was shortened by 3 bases and J by 1 base, with 9 bases between the two germline ends. CDR3 sequence (DNA): TGTGCCAGCAGTTATGGCAGGGGTAACTATGGCTACACCTTC. It translates to CASSYGRGNYGYTF.

This rearrangement joins TRBV12-3 or TRBV12-4 to TRBJ2-1, with 9 bases identical to TRBD2. The CDR3 is made up of 14 amino acids. Trimming at V came to 8 bases and at J to 6 bases, leaving 8 bases not matched to a gene. The CDR3 DNA is TGTGCCAGCGGGGATCGCGGGGGGGCCAATGAGCAGTTCTTC. Its protein product is CASGDRGGANEQFF.

V and J are TRBV6-5 and TRBJ2-7, with D possibly being TRBD2 (6 bases). V lost 1 base to trimming and J lost 9 bases, with 10 bases between them. The CDR3 length is 12 residues. Germline CDR1 and CDR2: MNHEY and SVGAGI. The CDR3: CASSYYGGRQYF. Here the CDR3 DNA reads TGTGCCAGCAGTTACTACGGGGGTAGGCAGTACTTC.

V usage is TRBV6-5 and J usage is TRBJ1-2; D not resolved. Trimming pared 2 bases from V and 8 bases from J, leaving 12 bases between. In germline, CDR1 is MNHEY, CDR2 SVGAGI. The CDR3 has 13 amino acids. Here the CDR3 reads CASSYAPGGGYTF. In DNA form, the CDR3 reads TGTGCCAGCAGTTACGCCCCTGGAGGGGGCTACACCTTC.

J is TRBJ2-1 and V is TRBV4-1; the D call may be TRBD1 or TRBD2 (5 bases each). The CDR3 has 13 amino acids. With 0 bases removed from V and 8 bases from J, the gap between germline ends came to 8 bases. CDR1 is MGHRA, CDR2 YSYEKL, per germline. The CDR3 DNA reads TGCGCCAGCAGCCAAGATTCGGGGCATGAGCAGTTCTTC. This sequence encodes CASSQDSGHEQFF.

The chain couples TRBV5-1 to TRBJ2-1; no reliable D call. Germline lookup yields CDR1 SGHRS and CDR2 YFSETQ. This CDR3 is 12 amino acids long. The V and J ends lost 4 bases and 7 bases respectively, with 9 bases between them. The CDR3 sequence: CASSLPSNEQFF. The CDR3 DNA reads as TGCGCCAGCAGCCTCCCAAGTAATGAGCAGTTCTTC.